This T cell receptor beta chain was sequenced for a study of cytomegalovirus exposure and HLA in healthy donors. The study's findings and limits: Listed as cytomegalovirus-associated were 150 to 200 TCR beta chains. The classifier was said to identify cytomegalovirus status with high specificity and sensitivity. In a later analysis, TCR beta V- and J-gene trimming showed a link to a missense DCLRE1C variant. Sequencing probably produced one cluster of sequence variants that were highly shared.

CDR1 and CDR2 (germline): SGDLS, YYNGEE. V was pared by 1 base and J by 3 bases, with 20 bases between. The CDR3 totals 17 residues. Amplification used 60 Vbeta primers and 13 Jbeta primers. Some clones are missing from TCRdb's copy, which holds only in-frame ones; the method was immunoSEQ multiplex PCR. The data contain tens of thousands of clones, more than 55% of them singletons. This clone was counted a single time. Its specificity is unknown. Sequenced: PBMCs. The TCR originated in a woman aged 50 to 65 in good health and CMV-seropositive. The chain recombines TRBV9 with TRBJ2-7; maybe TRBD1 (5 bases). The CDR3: CASSVMRNRYSIYEQYF. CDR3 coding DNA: TGTGCCAGCAGCGTAATGAGGAACAGGTATTCGATCTACGAGCAGTACTTC.